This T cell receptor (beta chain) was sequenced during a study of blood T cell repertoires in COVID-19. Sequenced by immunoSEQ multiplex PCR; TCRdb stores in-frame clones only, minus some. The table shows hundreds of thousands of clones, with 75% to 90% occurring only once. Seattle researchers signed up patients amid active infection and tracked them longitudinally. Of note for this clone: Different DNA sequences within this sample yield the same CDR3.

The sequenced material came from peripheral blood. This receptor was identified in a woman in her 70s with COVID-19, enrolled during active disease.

CDR3 residues: CASSARDRAYEQYF. The CDR3 DNA reads TGTGCCAGCAGCGCCCGGGACAGAGCCTACGAGCAGTACTTC. J is TRBJ2-7 and V is TRBV9; 7 nucleotides align to TRBD1. With V trimmed by 3 bases and J by 2 bases, 5 bases remained unmatched. The CDR3 has 14 amino acids. Germline lookup yields CDR1 SGDLS and CDR2 YYNGEE.